The 9 T cell receptor beta chains in this list originate from one sample, sequenced in a study of T cell responses to AZD1222 COVID-19 vaccine. Only in-frame clones appear in the TCRdb table, and some are missing; sequencing was by immunoSEQ multiplex PCR. The sample shows some 170,000 clones, around nine tenths of them seen only once. Sequenced material: peripheral blood, taken on day 0 of AZD1222 vaccination. These TCRs come from an adult in good health.

The rearrangement links TRBV5-1 to TRBJ1-1, with D perhaps matching TRBD1 (6 bases). CDR3 size: 17 residues. V lost 3 bases, J lost 2 bases, and 20 bases lay in between. Germline V gene data show CDR1 as SGHRS and CDR2 as YFSETQ. The CDR3 protein is CASSSPGRGASNTEAFF. DNA of the CDR3: TGCGCCAGCAGCTCTCCCGGCAGGGGCGCCTCCAACACTGAAGCTTTCTTT. Looking up the rest from reference TRBV5-1 and TRBJ1-1 gives the full variable domain: KAGVTQTPRYLIKTRGQQVTLSCSPISGHRSVSWYQQTPGQGLQFLFEYFSETQRNKGNFPGRFSGRQFSNSRSEMNVSTLELGDSALYLCASSSPGRGASNTEAFFGQGTRLTVV.

V and J are TRBV7-6 and TRBJ2-1, with D possibly being TRBD2 (5 bases). The germline CDR1 and CDR2 sequences are SGHVS and FNYEAQ. This CDR3 region has 14 residues. Trimming removed 0 bases at V and 10 bases at J, with 13 bases between. Here the CDR3 reads CASSLATGLEEQFF. The CDR3 DNA reads TGTGCCAGCAGCTTAGCGACGGGATTGGAGGAGCAGTTCTTC.

The rearrangement links TRBV27 to TRBJ2-7; 8 nucleotides agree with TRBD2. The trim removed 5 bases at V and 3 bases at J, leaving 9 bases unmatched. Germline V CDR1 and CDR2: MNHEY, SMNVEV (reference sequence). CDR3 length: 15 residues. The CDR3 region is CASSPSGLGGYEQYF. CDR3 nucleotides: TGTGCCAGCAGTCCCTCGGGACTAGGAGGCTACGAGCAGTACTTC.

The CDR3 DNA reads TGTGCCAGCAGTTGGACTAGCGGGAGGGCCTATGAGCAGTTCTTC. Amino acid sequence: CASSWTSGRAYEQFF. This sequence joins TRBV6-5 and TRBJ2-1, with 15 bases that match TRBD2. The CDR3 runs 15 residues. V shed 4 bases, J shed 8 bases, and the junction held 3 bases outside the gene matches. Germline CDR1 is MNHEY and CDR2 is SVGAGI.

This clone turned up a few times. This chain joins TRBV24-1 and TRBJ2-7; 10 bases line up with TRBD2. With V trimmed by 3 bases and J by 4 bases, 5 bases remained unmatched. Germline loops: CDR1 KGHDR, CDR2 SFDVKD. The CDR3 runs to 15 residues. The CDR3 here is CATSDGSSGRYEQYF. Written as DNA, the CDR3 is TGTGCCACCAGTGATGGTTCTAGCGGGAGATACGAGCAGTACTTC.

This rearrangement joins TRBV2 to TRBJ2-4; 7 bases match TRBD1. CDR3 length: 16 amino acids. Germline loops: CDR1 SNHLY, CDR2 FYNNEI. Unmatched junction bases numbered 6, after V lost 4 bases and J lost 0 bases. The CDR3: CASSVARQGAKNIQYF. In DNA, the CDR3 is TGTGCCAGCAGTGTCGCGAGACAGGGAGCCAAAAACATTCAGTACTTC.

The chain carries TRBV28 and TRBJ1-5, with 9 bases matching TRBD1. CDR3 size: 16 residues. Germline loops: CDR1 MDHEN, CDR2 SYDVKM. Trimming took 3 bases from V and 4 from J; bases not matched to a gene: 7. For the CDR3, the DNA is TGTGCCAGCAGTTTGAACAGGGGGCAAGGGAATCAGCCCCAGCATTTT. This codes for CASSLNRGQGNQPQHF.

The V gene is TRBV3-1 (or the pseudogene TRBV3-2), the J gene TRBJ2-7; D is ambiguous. V lost 1 base, J lost 1 base, and 5 bases lay in between. The CDR3 length is 13 residues. The germline V gene encodes CDR1 LGHDT and CDR2 YNNKEL (reference sequence). The CDR3 bases are TGTGCCAGCAGCCAAGCTTTGTCCTACGAGCAGTACTTC. Its protein product is CASSQALSYEQYF.

The J gene is TRBJ2-2, the V gene TRBV5-4, with D unresolved. Germline V gene lookup returns CDR1 SGHNT and CDR2 YYREEE (reference sequence). There are 14 residues in the CDR3. V shed 0 bases and J shed 5 bases, with 8 bases lying between them. The CDR3 bases are TGTGCCAGCAGCTTGGCTTTGCGGACCGGGGAGCTGTTTTTT. Its translation is CASSLALRTGELFF.